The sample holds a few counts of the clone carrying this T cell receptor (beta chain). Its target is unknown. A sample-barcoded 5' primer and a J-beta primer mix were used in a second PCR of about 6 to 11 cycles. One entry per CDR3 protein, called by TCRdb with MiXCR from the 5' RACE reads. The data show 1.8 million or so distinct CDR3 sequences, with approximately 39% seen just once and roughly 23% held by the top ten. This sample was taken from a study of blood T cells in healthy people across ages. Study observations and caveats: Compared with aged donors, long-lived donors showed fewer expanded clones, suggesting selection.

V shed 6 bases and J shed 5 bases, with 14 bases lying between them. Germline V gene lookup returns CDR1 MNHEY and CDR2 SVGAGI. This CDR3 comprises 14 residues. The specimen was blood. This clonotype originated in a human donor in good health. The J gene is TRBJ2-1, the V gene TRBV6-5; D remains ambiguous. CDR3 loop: CASSQKDSHNEQFF. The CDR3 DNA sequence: TGTGCCAGCAGCCAAAAAGATTCCCACAATGAGCAGTTCTTC.